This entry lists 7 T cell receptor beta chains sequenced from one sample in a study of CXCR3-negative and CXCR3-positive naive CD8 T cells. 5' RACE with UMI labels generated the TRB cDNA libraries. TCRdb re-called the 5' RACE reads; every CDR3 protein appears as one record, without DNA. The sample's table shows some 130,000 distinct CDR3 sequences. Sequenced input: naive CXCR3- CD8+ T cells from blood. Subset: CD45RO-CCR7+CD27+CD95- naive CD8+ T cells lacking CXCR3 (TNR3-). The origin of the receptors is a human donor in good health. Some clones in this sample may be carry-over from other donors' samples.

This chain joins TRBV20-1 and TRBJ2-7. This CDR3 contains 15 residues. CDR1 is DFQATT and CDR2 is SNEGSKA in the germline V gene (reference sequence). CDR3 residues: CSAGSSAGVPYEQYF.

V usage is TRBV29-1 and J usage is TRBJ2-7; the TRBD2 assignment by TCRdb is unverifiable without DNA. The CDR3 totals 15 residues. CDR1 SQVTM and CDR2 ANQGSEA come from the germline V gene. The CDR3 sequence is CSTSGTSGSSYEQYF.

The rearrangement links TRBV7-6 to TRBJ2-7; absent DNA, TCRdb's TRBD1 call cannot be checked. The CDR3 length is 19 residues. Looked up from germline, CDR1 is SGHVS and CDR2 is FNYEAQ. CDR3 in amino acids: CASSLGTGLDLGDSYEQYF.

CDR3 amino acids: CASSYSTSGSSYNEQFF. This rearrangement joins TRBV6-6 to TRBJ2-7. This CDR3 is 17 amino acids long. Germline CDR1 and CDR2: MNHNY and SVGAGI (reference sequence).

CDR3 sequence reads: CASSLVGGGPNYGYTF. This sequence joins TRBV12-3 or TRBV12-4 and TRBJ1-2. CDR3 length equals 16 residues.

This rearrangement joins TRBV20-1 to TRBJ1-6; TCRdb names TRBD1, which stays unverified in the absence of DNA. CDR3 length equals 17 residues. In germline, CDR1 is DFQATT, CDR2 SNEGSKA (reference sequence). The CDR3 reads CSAPPTGTENYNSPLHF.

CDR3 protein: CATSRDTSSYNEQFF. The rearrangement uses TRBV15 and TRBJ2-1. The CDR3 totals 15 residues. Germline lookup yields CDR1 LNHNV and CDR2 YYDKDF (reference sequence).